A single sample gave rise to the 11 T cell receptor beta chains below, sequenced in a study of cytomegalovirus exposure and HLA in healthy donors. In the PCR, 60 Vbeta and 13 Jbeta primers were used. The table came from immunoSEQ multiplex PCR; TCRdb's copy has only in-frame clones and leaves some out. In the table there are around 150,000 clones, around nine tenths of which are singletons. The material sequenced was PBMCs. The receptor source for this set is a young woman in good health and CMV-seronegative.

The CDR3 reads CASSWTNEQYF. For the CDR3, the DNA is TGTGCCAGCAGCTGGACTAACGAGCAGTACTTC. The rearrangement uses TRBV2 and TRBJ2-5, with D tentatively TRBD2 (6 bases). The J call may be mistaken, given a closer DNA end match to TRBJ2-7. CDR3 length: 11 residues. From germline, CDR1 is SNHLY and CDR2 FYNNEI.

For this clone: Within the sample, other DNA sequences also encode this same CDR3. The V call is TRBV5-1, the J call TRBJ1-1, with D unresolved. The germline V gene has CDR1 SGHRS and CDR2 YFSETQ. The CDR3 has 14 amino acids. Trimming cost V 0 bases and J 1 base, with 7 bases left between them. CDR3 protein: CASSLGAPNTEAFF. CDR3 bases: TGCGCCAGCAGCTTGGGGGCCCCGAACACTGAAGCTTTCTTT. The full variable domain, rest sourced from reference TRBV5-1 and TRBJ1-1, is KAGVTQTPRYLIKTRGQQVTLSCSPISGHRSVSWYQQTPGQGLQFLFEYFSETQRNKGNFPGRFSGRQFSNSRSEMNVSTLELGDSALYLCASSLGAPNTEAFFGQGTRLTVV.

Written as DNA, the CDR3 is TGTGCCAGCAATATGGGGGGGCAGGGTTTACAAGAGACCCAGTACTTC. Its protein product is CASNMGGQGLQETQYF. The V and J genes are TRBV11-2 and TRBJ2-5; the D gene is possibly TRBD2 (7 bases). The germline gives CDR1 SGHAT, CDR2 FQNNGV. V lost 7 bases and J 2 bases, leaving 20 bases between the germline ends. The CDR3 extends over 16 amino acids.

The gene calls are TRBV7-2 and TRBJ2-7; the D gene is possibly TRBD1 (5 bases). The V gene's germline CDR1 is SGHTA and CDR2 FQGNSA. Trimming took off 2 bases at V and 3 bases at J, with 11 bases between the two ends. The CDR3 is 14 amino acids. CDR3 region: CASSLRQFHYEQYF. The CDR3 DNA is TGTGCCAGCAGCTTAAGACAGTTCCACTACGAGCAGTACTTC.

V gene TRBV2 combines with J gene TRBJ2-7, with TRBD1 as a possible D gene (5 bases). Germline assignment: CDR1 SNHLY and CDR2 FYNNEI. V was clipped by 9 bases and J by 6 bases, with 27 bases between them. The length of the CDR3 is 16 residues. The CDR3 protein is CASRLQPTVQTAEQYF. In nucleotides, the CDR3 is TGTGCCAGTCGTCTCCAACCGACAGTTCAAACCGCCGAGCAGTACTTC.

The J gene is TRBJ1-1, the V gene TRBV28, with D unclear. The CDR3 runs 12 residues. The germline V gene encodes CDR1 MDHEN and CDR2 SYDVKM. Between the trimmed V and J ends, which lost 0 bases and 5 bases, there was a span of 4 bases. CDR3 protein: CASSLWSTEAFF. The CDR3 bases are TGTGCCAGCAGTTTATGGAGTACTGAAGCTTTCTTT.

V gene TRBV7-9 combines with J gene TRBJ1-2; tentative D call: TRBD1 (5 bases). The V end lost 5 bases, the J end lost 8 bases, and 12 bases lay between the germline ends. CDR1 and CDR2 (germline): SEHNR, FQNEAQ (reference sequence). The CDR3 has 12 amino acids. The CDR3 nucleotides are TGTGCCAGCAGCCCGGACACGACGGGCTACACCTTC. Translating gives CASSPDTTGYTF.

A single count supports this clone. The chain carries TRBV27 and TRBJ2-7; a weak D match, TRBD2 (5 bases). V lost 4 bases and J lost 7, with 11 bases in between. This CDR3 contains 12 residues. Looked up from germline, CDR1 is MNHEY and CDR2 is SMNVEV (reference sequence). CDR3 loop: CASSSGIGEQYF. CDR3 in DNA: TGTGCCAGCAGTTCGGGGATCGGGGAGCAGTACTTC.

The genes are TRBV4-1 and TRBJ2-7; possible D gene TRBD1, 5 bases. In germline, CDR1 is MGHRA, CDR2 YSYEKL. V was trimmed by 1 base and J by 0 bases, leaving 13 bases between them. The CDR3 runs 16 residues. The CDR3 sequence is CASSQGQRRSSYEQYF. CDR3 bases: TGCGCCAGCAGCCAAGGACAGCGCCGTAGCTCCTACGAGCAGTACTTC.

This chain uses TRBV4-1 with TRBJ2-1; 7 bases are shared with TRBD2. V was pared by 0 bases and J by 4 bases, with 6 bases of the junction left unmatched. The CDR3 length is 16 residues. The V gene's germline CDR1 is MGHRA and CDR2 YSYEKL. The CDR3 region is CASSQDWLAVYNEQFF. The DNA for the CDR3 is TGCGCCAGCAGCCAAGATTGGCTAGCGGTTTACAATGAGCAGTTCTTC.

This sequence joins TRBV7-9 and TRBJ1-1; 9 bases match TRBD1. CDR3 length: 13 amino acids. Per germline, CDR1 SEHNR and CDR2 FQNEAQ (reference sequence). V trimming: 5 bases; J trimming: 4 bases; junction bases outside the gene matches: 2. Here the CDR3 DNA reads TGTGCCAGCAGCCAGACAGGGGGCACTGAAGCTTTCTTT. Protein sequence: CASSQTGGTEAFF.